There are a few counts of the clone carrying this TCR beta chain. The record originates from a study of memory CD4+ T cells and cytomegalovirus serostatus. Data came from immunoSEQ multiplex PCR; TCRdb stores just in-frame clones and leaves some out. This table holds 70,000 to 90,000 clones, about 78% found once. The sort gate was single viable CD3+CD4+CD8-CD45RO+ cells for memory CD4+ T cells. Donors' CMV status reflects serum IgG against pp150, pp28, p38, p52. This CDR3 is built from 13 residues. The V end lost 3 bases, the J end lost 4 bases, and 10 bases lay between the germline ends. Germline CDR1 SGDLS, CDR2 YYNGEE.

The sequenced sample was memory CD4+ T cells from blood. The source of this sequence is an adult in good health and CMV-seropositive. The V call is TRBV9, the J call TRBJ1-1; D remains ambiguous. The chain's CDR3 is CASSGRPGTEAFF. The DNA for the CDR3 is TGTGCCAGCAGCGGCCGACCAGGCACTGAAGCTTTCTTT.